Listed here are 14 T cell receptor beta chains from one sample, sequenced in a study of CD8 T cells in ankylosing spondylitis (dated by TCRdb to about 2017). The method was 5' RACE. Sequenced using an Illumina HiSeq 2500. The public reads were run again by TCRdb, first through fastp at Q25 and then through MiXCR, and only productive beta chains were kept. Every distinct CDR3 protein forms one entry, paired with its most common genes and DNA. For this sample the table gives a few hundred thousand distinct CDR3 sequences, of which 18% were detected only once. Approximately 32% of the sample comes from the top ten. Sequenced: blood, either unsorted or a sorted T cell fraction (not recorded which). These receptors were collected from a male donor with ankylosing spondylitis or in good health (not recorded which).

The chain is built from TRBV20-1 and TRBJ2-7; D call uncertain. CDR3 size: 11 residues. Germline V CDR1 and CDR2: DFQATT, SNEGSKA (reference sequence). The V and J ends lost 6 bases and 5 bases respectively, with 11 bases between them. The CDR3 DNA reads TGCAGTGCAGGACCGGTCCACGAGCAGTACTTC. Translated: CSAGPVHEQYF.

Of note for this clonotype: A read error may produce the germline difference seen at one junction end. V usage is TRBV6-2 or TRBV6-3 and J usage is TRBJ1-5, with a possible D match to TRBD1 (5 bases). There are 17 residues in the CDR3. The germline gives CDR1 MNHEY, CDR2 SVGEGT. The CDR3 DNA reads TGTGCCAGCAGTCTGGACACGGGGGGATTGGGCAATCGGCCCCAGCATTTT. Its protein is CASSLDTGGLGNRPQHF.

V is TRBV4-3 and J is TRBJ2-7; D uncertain. Germline lookup yields CDR1 LGHNA and CDR2 YSLEER. Trimming took 0 bases from V and 0 from J, leaving 12 bases between them. CDR3 length: 16 amino acids. Here the CDR3 DNA reads TGCGCCAGCAGCCAAGATCTGGGCGGCAACTCCTACGAGCAGTACTTC. Protein: CASSQDLGGNSYEQYF.

The chain carries TRBV6-1 and TRBJ2-3; D call uncertain. The V gene's germline CDR1 is MNHNS and CDR2 SASEGT. This CDR3 spans 12 amino acids. The V end lost 8 bases, the J end lost 4 bases, and 10 bases lay between the germline ends. CDR3 protein: CASLISADTQYF. CDR3 sequence (DNA): TGTGCCAGCCTAATAAGCGCAGATACGCAGTATTTT.

This clonotype has only one observation. The gene calls are TRBV14 and TRBJ2-5; 7 nucleotides agree with TRBD2. Germline assignment: CDR1 SGHDN and CDR2 FVKESK. The J segment lost 3 bases and the V segment lost 0 bases, leaving 7 bases of the junction unmatched. CDR3 size: 16 residues. The CDR3 DNA sequence: TGTGCCAGCAGCCAAGATTTACCTAGCGGCGAAGAGACCCAGTACTTC. The encoded protein is CASSQDLPSGEETQYF.

CDR3 in DNA: TGTGCCAGCAGTTACGGGACAGGAGCAGCAGATACGCAGTATTTT. Its translation: CASSYGTGAADTQYF. The chain couples TRBV6-2 or TRBV6-3 to TRBJ2-3, with 8 nucleotides matching TRBD1. CDR3 size: 15 residues. The trim removed 2 bases at V and 4 bases at J, leaving 5 bases unmatched. Per the germline V gene, CDR1 is MNHEY and CDR2 is SVGEGT.

This clonotype was counted a few times. This chain links TRBV11-2 with TRBJ1-1, with D perhaps TRBD1 (6 bases). Per the germline V gene, CDR1 is SGHAT and CDR2 is FQNNGV. Trimming stripped 1 base from V and 6 bases from J, with 9 bases between. The CDR3 covers 13 residues. The chain's CDR3 is CASSLAPGAEAFF. For the CDR3, the DNA is TGTGCCAGCAGCTTAGCTCCAGGGGCTGAAGCTTTCTTT. Full variable domain (remainder filled in from reference TRBV11-2 and TRBJ1-1): EAGVAQSPRYKIIEKRQSVAFWCNPISGHATLYWYQQILGQGPKLLIQFQNNGVVDDSQLPKDRFSAERLKGVDSTLKIQPAKLEDSAVYLCASSLAPGAEAFFGQGTRLTVV.

The V call is TRBV6-5, the J call TRBJ2-7, with TRBD1 matching 7 bases. The CDR3 extends over 14 amino acids. From germline, CDR1 is MNHEY and CDR2 SVGAGI. J lost 5 bases, V lost 2 bases, and 6 bases had no gene match. As DNA, the CDR3 is TGTGCCAGCAGTTACAGCACAGGGGACAACGAGCAGTACTTC. Residues: CASSYSTGDNEQYF.

This chain links TRBV13 with TRBJ2-3, with D perhaps matching TRBD1 or TRBD2 (5 bases each). Deletions cut 0 bases from V and 3 bases from J, with 10 bases between. The length of the CDR3 is 15 residues. CDR1 PRHDT and CDR2 FYEKMQ come from the germline V gene (reference sequence). The CDR3 loop is CASSLGGPRTDTQYF. CDR3 nucleotides: TGTGCCAGCAGCTTAGGGGGACCTAGAACAGATACGCAGTATTTT.

This clonotype was recorded at least ten times. The CDR3 loop is CASSPGAYEQYF. The CDR3 bases are TGTGCCAGCAGTCCAGGGGCGTACGAGCAGTACTTC. The chain uses TRBV12-3 or TRBV12-4 and TRBJ2-7; maybe TRBD1 (6 bases). This CDR3 has 12 residues. The ends were cut back, 5 bases at V and 4 bases at J, with 9 bases in the middle.

This chain links TRBV12-3 or TRBV12-4 with TRBJ1-1, with D unresolved. CDR3 length: 14 amino acids. The V and J ends lost 3 bases and 4 bases respectively, with 12 bases between them. CDR3: CASSFGLVGTEAFF. The CDR3, as DNA: TGTGCCAGCAGTTTTGGCCTAGTGGGCACTGAAGCTTTCTTT.

This chain joins TRBV11-1 and TRBJ2-1, with a weak D call TRBD2 (5 bases). V dropped 3 bases and J dropped 7 bases, with 28 bases sitting between them. CDR3 length equals 19 residues. In germline, CDR1 is SGHAT, CDR2 FQDESV (reference sequence). In DNA, the CDR3 is TGTGCCAGCAGCTTCCGGCAGTCCACACGCGGCGGGCATACGAATGAGCAGTTCTTC. Translated: CASSFRQSTRGGHTNEQFF.

This clonotype was observed many times. V is TRBV5-1 and J is TRBJ2-1; 9 nucleotides line up with TRBD2. Germline CDR1 SGHRS, CDR2 YFSETQ. The CDR3 consists of 17 residues. Germline trimming cut 0 bases from V and 7 bases from J; bases unmatched to any gene: 11. The CDR3 bases are TGCGCCAGCAGCTTGGCCCCCAGTAGCGGGGGCGGGAATGAGCAGTTCTTC. It yields the protein CASSLAPSSGGGNEQFF.

This clonotype was recorded a few times. V gene TRBV4-1 combines with J gene TRBJ2-1; TRBD2 aligns across 7 bases. The V and J ends lost 0 bases and 7 bases, in that order; junction bases with no gene match: 9. The CDR3 covers 16 residues. CDR1 and CDR2 from the germline V gene are MGHRA and YSYEKL. CDR3 in DNA: TGCGCCAGCAGCCAAGACCGAGGCGGGAGCCTTAATGAGCAGTTCTTC. This codes for CASSQDRGGSLNEQFF.